The source of this TCR beta chain is a study of OX40 agonist ivuxolimab in advanced cancers. A note on the overall study: The costimulatory receptor OX40 (CD134) was targeted by ivuxolimab, a fully human IgG2 agonistic monoclonal antibody. Prior anti-PD-1, anti-PD-L1 or anti-CTLA-4 therapy was permitted, and approximately 40% of dose-escalation patients had received checkpoint inhibitors. In the dose-escalation cohort, around four fifths of patients were male, and the mean age was around 65 years with a range of roughly 20 to 79. The monotherapy dose-escalation portion (N of about 52 patients) of the phase I ivuxolimab trial is reported in the paper. Of the roughly 51 dose-escalation patients, hepatocellular carcinoma was present in about 20, melanoma in roughly 15, renal cell carcinoma in 9 and head and neck cancer in 9. Peripheral TCRbeta sequencing was intended to test whether TCR sequence diversity was altered and clonal T-cell expansion was caused by ivuxolimab. Intravenous ivuxolimab was administered to patients every 2 weeks at six dose levels: 0.01, 0.1, 0.3, 1.5, 3 and 10 mg/kg. Partial responses occurred in three dose-escalation patients, of whom one had hepatocellular carcinoma and two had cutaneous melanoma.

For sequencing of the TCRbeta CDR3 region, genomic DNA was extracted from the sorted cells. The immunoSEQ Assay was used to sequence the TCRbeta CDR3 regions. Held by TCRdb, this immuneACCESS table contains in-frame sequences only and omits some clones. Under half of the omission traces to an unresolved V gene where checked; the cause of the rest is unknown. Within this sample are over 80,000 clones, with roughly four fifths of them counted one time only. The ten top clones hold about 5.5% of the sample. Patients with a history of autoimmune disease or receiving systemic immunosuppression were excluded from the trial. Peripheral blood for TCR sequencing was collected from all dose cohorts at baseline, on cycle 4 day 1, and on cycle 7 day 1. Samples came from an open-label, multicenter, first-in-human phase I dose-escalation trial of ivuxolimab. The trial enrolled adults with locally advanced or metastatic head and neck squamous cell, hepatocellular, melanoma or renal cell carcinoma. Before TCR sequencing, CD4+ and CD8+ T cells were separately sorted from peripheral blood.

Comments on this clone: Its specific antigen is unknown. The record has no base qualities; no much larger clone is one base away.

Trimming takes 4 bases from V and 1 base from J, and the germline ends sit 8 bases apart. The CDR3 spans 13 residues, from the cysteine through the phenylalanine. Kept here is only the CDR3 DNA, which spans 39 bases and is read in frame from base 1. Sequences SGHRS (CDR1) and YFSETQ (CDR2) are obtained from the germline V gene. Paper-wide results and their limitations: On average, CD8+ T cells showed more expanded clones than CD4+ T cells after ivuxolimab. At doses of 0.1 to 3.0 mg/kg, clonal expansion of both CD4+ and CD8+ blood T cells was observed from baseline to week 6. The antigen specificity of the peripheral T cells that underwent clonal expansion was not determined. Low levels of normalized T-cell clonal expansion were also seen in some patients who did not respond. In partial responders in the 0.1-3.0 mg/kg groups, normalized peripheral clonal expansion was found to be among the lowest, especially among CD8+ T cells.

This sequence uses TRBV5-1 and TRBJ1-1; the D region possibly corresponds to TRBD1 (5 bases align). This specimen was CD4+ or CD8+ T cells sorted from blood, taken in a trial of the OX40 agonist ivuxolimab. This TCR derives from an adult with an advanced solid tumor such as melanoma, head and neck, liver or kidney cancer. The bases are TGCGCCAGCAGCCAACAGGCGAACACTGAAGCTTTCTTT. This translates into CASSQQANTEAFF.